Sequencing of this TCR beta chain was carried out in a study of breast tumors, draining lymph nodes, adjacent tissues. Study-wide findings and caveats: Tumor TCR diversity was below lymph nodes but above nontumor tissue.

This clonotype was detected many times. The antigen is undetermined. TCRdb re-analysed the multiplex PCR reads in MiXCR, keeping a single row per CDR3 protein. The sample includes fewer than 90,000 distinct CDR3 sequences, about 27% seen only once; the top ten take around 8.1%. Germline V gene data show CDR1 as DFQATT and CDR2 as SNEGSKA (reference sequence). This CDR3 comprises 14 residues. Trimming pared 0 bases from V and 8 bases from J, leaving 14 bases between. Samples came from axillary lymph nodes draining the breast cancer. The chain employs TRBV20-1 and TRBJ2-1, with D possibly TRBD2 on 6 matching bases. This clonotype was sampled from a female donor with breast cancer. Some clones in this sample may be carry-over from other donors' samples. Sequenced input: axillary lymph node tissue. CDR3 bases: TGCAGTGCTAGAGATTCGGGGAGGCTGGATGAGCAGTTCTTC. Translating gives CSARDSGRLDEQFF.